Described below is a single T cell receptor (beta chain) sequence and its context. The data originate from a study of blood T cell repertoires in COVID-19. CDR1 is SGHDN, CDR2 FVKESK, per germline. After removal of 0 bases from V and 1 base from J, the junction contained 13 bases not matched to a gene. This CDR3 comprises 20 residues. Some clones are missing from TCRdb's copy, which holds only in-frame ones; the method was immunoSEQ multiplex PCR. The sample includes fewer than 200,000 clones, about 79% seen only once; the top ten take approximately 26%. The specimen sequenced was peripheral blood. The TCR comes from an older woman with acute or convalescent COVID-19. The rearrangement links TRBV14 to TRBJ2-7; 12 nucleotides align to TRBD2. CDR3 region: CASSQEWVGRLAGVSYEQYF. CDR3 nucleotides: TGTGCCAGCAGCCAAGAGTGGGTCGGGAGACTAGCGGGAGTATCCTACGAGCAGTACTTC.